The TCR beta chain described here comes from a study of vaccination and CD4 T cells after COVID-19. Study details: Two Hispanic individuals were among six male and four female convalescent patients. General study points: Spike mono-reactivity was found in 304 of 307 vaccine-specific clones from convalescent patients.

Treatment described: approximately 11-day PBMC culture with coronavirus spike peptide pools or control peptides (ViraFEST assay). Every well contained 1.5 million to 2.5 million PBMCs, which were grown with approximately 10 IU/ml IL-2 and 9 to 10 ug/ml peptide pools. Concerning this clonotype: Its matching antigen is unknown.

Sequence data for DNA of cultured CD4+ T cells were generated by the Oncomine TCR Beta short-read assay. Cultured CD4+ T cells yielded the extracted genomic DNA. TCRdb re-analysed the PCR reads in MiXCR, keeping a single row per CDR3 protein. Of some 13,000 distinct CDR3 sequences listed, 28% are singletons. The sequencing sample was made of cultured CD4+ T cells from blood. This TCR came from a human donor with COVID-19.

CDR3 nucleotides: TGTGCCAGCAGCTTAGAAGTCTGGGGGCGAACGAGTCAGCCCCAGCATTTT. It translates to CASSLEVWGRTSQPQHF. The chain joins TRBV7-2 to TRBJ1-5, with D perhaps matching TRBD1 (6 bases). The CDR3 has 17 amino acids. Germline V CDR1 and CDR2: SGHTA, FQGNSA. Trimming took 1 base from V and 6 from J, leaving 19 bases between them.